The 3 T cell receptor beta chains in this list originate from one sample, sequenced in a study of patients and donors after allogeneic stem cell transplantation. TCRdb itself ran the RT-PCR reads through MiXCR, one entry per CDR3 protein. Among 800,000 to 1,000,000 distinct CDR3 sequences listed, about a sixth were seen once. The specimen was blood, either unsorted or a sorted T cell fraction (not recorded which). All receptors come from a human donor who was either an allogeneic HSCT recipient or a stem cell or donor lymphocyte infusion donor (not recorded which). It is not recorded whose cells these are; they may come from a transplant donor.

This clonotype was counted many times. The rearrangement joins TRBV29-1 to TRBJ1-2, with 8 nucleotides matching TRBD1. J was trimmed by 4 bases and V by 6 bases; bases with no gene match: 10. CDR1 is SQVTM and CDR2 is ANQGSEA in the germline V gene. CDR3 length: 14 amino acids. CDR3 nucleotides: TGCAGCGTCACCCAGGGGGCGTCGACCTATGGCTACACCTTC. Its protein is CSVTQGASTYGYTF.

This clonotype was picked up a small number of times. In DNA form, the CDR3 reads TGTGCCAGCAGCTTCCCCAAGACTAGCGGGGGAGACAATGAGCAGTTCTTC. This gives the protein CASSFPKTSGGDNEQFF. The chain combines TRBV7-2 with TRBJ2-1; TRBD2 matches 12 bases. In germline, CDR1 is SGHTA, CDR2 FQGNSA. CDR3 length: 17 amino acids. J gave up 5 bases and V 3 bases, and 8 bases lay outside the gene matches.

This clonotype was picked up a small number of times. The gene calls are TRBV11-2 and TRBJ2-1; 14 positions agree with TRBD2. The CDR3 runs 18 residues. J gave up 7 bases and V 3 bases, and 11 bases lay outside the gene matches. Germline V gene data show CDR1 as SGHAT and CDR2 as FQNNGV. CDR3 protein: CASSLPKGLAGVKNEQFF. CDR3 nucleotide sequence: TGTGCCAGCAGCTTGCCAAAGGGACTAGCGGGAGTCAAGAATGAGCAGTTCTTC.